This TCR beta chain was documented in a study of blood T cells in healthy people across ages. Germline V CDR1 and CDR2: MNHEY, SVGEGT. Losses at the gene ends were 6 bases for V and 5 bases for J; bases not matched to a gene: 7. The CDR3 contains 14 residues. This clonotype was counted ten times or more. Sample-barcoded 5' priming and a J-beta primer mix drove a second PCR of 7 to 11 cycles. Researchers report that a template-switch adaptor with 12 random nucleotides tagged each cDNA molecule. TCRdb passed the 5' RACE reads through MiXCR, listing each CDR3 protein once. Here the sample spans under 1,000,000 distinct CDR3 sequences, 35% to 40% being singletons. All donors came from Russia, were Caucasian and healthy, and spanned ages roughly 6 to 100. Peripheral blood from each donor was collected in a volume of about 10 milliliters.

The sequence was collected from a man between 18 and 29 years old in good health. Material for sequencing was blood. J is TRBJ2-5 and V is TRBV6-2 or TRBV6-3; TRBD2 aligns across 9 bases. The CDR3 region has the DNA TGTGCCAGCAGATCGGGACTAGCTCCCGAGACCCAGTACTTC. Translation gives CASRSGLAPETQYF.